This T cell receptor (beta chain) originates from a study of blood T cell repertoires in COVID-19. As for the study in general: The samples span acute and convalescent COVID-19 from the United States, Italy and Spain. PBMCs, B-cell-depleted T cells, or T cells provided the cDNA or gDNA that made up the material.

V was pared by 11 bases and J by 3 bases, with 6 bases of the junction left unmatched. CDR1 and CDR2 (germline): PRHDT, FYEKMQ (reference sequence). CDR3 length equals 14 residues. Original data processing: Nucleated cell number was recorded as an estimate derived from reference gene primer amplification. Assay: immunoSEQ multiplex PCR; the TCRdb copy retains only in-frame clones and omits some. V and J calls and clone size are given by that table; D and trimming were obtained from the DNA. The sample comprises over 250,000 clones, approximately 89% of which are singletons, and 5.3% rests with the top ten. Two consecutive negative NP/OP PCR tests, clearance, or resolved symptoms defined Cohort 3 recovery.

The V gene is TRBV13, the J gene TRBJ2-2; 10 positions match TRBD1. The receptor's source is a woman in her 30s who had recovered from COVID-19. The sequencing sample was made of PBMCs or T cells enriched from blood (not recorded which). As DNA, the CDR3 is TGTGCCGTCCGGGACAGGGGAGACACCGGGGAGCTGTTTTTT. It translates to CAVRDRGDTGELFF.